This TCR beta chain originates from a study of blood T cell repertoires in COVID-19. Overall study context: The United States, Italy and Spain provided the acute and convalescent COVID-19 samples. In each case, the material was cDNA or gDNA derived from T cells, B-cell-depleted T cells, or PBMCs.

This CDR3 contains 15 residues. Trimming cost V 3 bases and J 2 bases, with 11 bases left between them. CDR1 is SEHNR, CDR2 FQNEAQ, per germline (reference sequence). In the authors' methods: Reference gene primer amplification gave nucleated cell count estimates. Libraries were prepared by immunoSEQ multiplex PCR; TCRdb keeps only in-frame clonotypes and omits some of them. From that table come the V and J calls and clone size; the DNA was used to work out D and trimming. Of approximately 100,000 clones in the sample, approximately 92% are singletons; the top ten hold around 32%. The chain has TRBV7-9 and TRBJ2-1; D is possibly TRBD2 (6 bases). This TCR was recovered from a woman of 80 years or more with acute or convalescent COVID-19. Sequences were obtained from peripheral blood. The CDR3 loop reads CASSFLLAAYNEQFF. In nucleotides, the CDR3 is TGTGCCAGCAGCTTTCTACTAGCCGCCTACAATGAGCAGTTCTTC.